These 20 T cell receptor beta chains were all obtained from the same sample, sequenced in a study of CD8 T cells in Susac syndrome. With random hexamers, roughly 0.45 to 1 ug RNA was reverse transcribed. Using its own MiXCR run on the immunoSEQ multiplex PCR reads, TCRdb lists one record per CDR3 protein. The table records 250,000 to 300,000 distinct CDR3 sequences, approximately 85% of them present only once. The sample was CD8+ T cells from PBMCs. The source is a human donor with multiple sclerosis.

J is TRBJ2-7 and V is TRBV7-9; tentatively, D is TRBD2 (5 bases). V was clipped by 5 bases and J by 0 bases, with 20 bases between them. The CDR3 runs to 17 residues. Germline CDR1 is SEHNR and CDR2 is FQNEAQ (reference sequence). The CDR3 sequence is CASSIEGPDSSSYEQYF. DNA for the CDR3: TGTGCCAGCAGCATCGAGGGTCCCGACTCGAGCTCCTACGAGCAGTACTTC.

The rearrangement uses TRBV7-9 and TRBJ1-2; D call uncertain. Germline V gives CDR1 SEHNR, CDR2 FQNEAQ (reference sequence). The CDR3 is 13 residues long. Trimming removed 4 bases from V and 4 bases from J, with 10 bases in between. The CDR3 sequence: CASSSGLSYGYTF. The CDR3 DNA reads TGTGCCAGCAGCTCCGGCCTCTCCTATGGCTACACCTTC.

This chain links TRBV6-2 or TRBV6-3 with TRBJ2-7; the match to TRBD2 covers 12 bases. V lost 7 bases to trimming and J lost 2 bases; unmatched junction nucleotides: 3. The CDR3 sequence is 14 residues long. Germline loops: CDR1 MNHEY, CDR2 SVGEGT. CDR3 nucleotide sequence: TGTGCCAGCATTCTAGCGGGAGGGCCCTACGAGCAGTACTTC. Translation: CASILAGGPYEQYF.

This clonotype occurred once. The chain carries TRBV2 and TRBJ2-1, with 8 bases identical to TRBD2. Looked up from germline, CDR1 is SNHLY and CDR2 is FYNNEI. The CDR3 loop spans 13 amino acids. Losses at the gene ends were 11 bases for V and 5 bases for J; bases not matched to a gene: 8. CDR3 DNA: TGTGCCGCACCGACTAGCGCCAACAATGAGCAGTTCTTC. Its translation is CAAPTSANNEQFF.

This chain joins TRBV4-3 and TRBJ2-7; perhaps TRBD1 as D (6 bases). Germline loops: CDR1 LGHNA, CDR2 YSLEER. The CDR3 runs 14 residues. With 1 base removed from V and 3 bases from J, the gap between germline ends came to 10 bases. The CDR3 loop reads CASSQGTGFYEQYF. The CDR3 DNA reads TGCGCCAGCAGCCAAGGAACAGGGTTCTACGAGCAGTACTTC.

The genes are TRBV28 and TRBJ2-2, with 7 bases identical to TRBD2. There are 14 residues in the CDR3. Germline values: CDR1 MDHEN, CDR2 SYDVKM. The V gene end was trimmed by 3 bases and the J gene end by 7 bases; junction bases not matched to a gene: 5. The CDR3 loop reads CASSLTSIGGELFF. Written as DNA, the CDR3 is TGTGCCAGCAGTTTGACTAGCATAGGCGGGGAGCTGTTTTTT.

The chain carries TRBV12-3 or TRBV12-4 and TRBJ1-5, with TRBD1 as a possible D gene (5 bases). V shed 6 bases and J shed 9 bases, with 24 bases lying between them. The CDR3 extends over 16 amino acids. The CDR3 coding sequence is TGTGCCAGCAGCCCCCTGGGCAGGGAGGGCCTGGGGCCCCAGCATTTT. Amino acids: CASSPLGREGLGPQHF.

The CDR3 DNA follows: TGTGCCATCAGTGCCTCCGGGACAGGGGACTTCCTAAATCAGCCCCAGCATTTT. Protein sequence: CAISASGTGDFLNQPQHF. The J gene is TRBJ1-5, the V gene TRBV10-3; 10 nucleotides agree with TRBD1. V lost 4 bases to trimming and J lost 4 bases; unmatched junction nucleotides: 13. The CDR3 is 18 amino acids. Germline-derived CDR1 and CDR2 are ENHRY and SYGVKD.

This rearrangement joins TRBV6-2 or TRBV6-3 to TRBJ2-6; 7 bases line up with TRBD1. Per germline, CDR1 MNHEY and CDR2 SVGEGT. The CDR3 has 16 residues. V lost 2 bases, J lost 2 bases, and 3 bases stayed unmatched. CDR3 DNA sequence: TGTGCCAGCAGTTACCTAGACAGGGCTGGGGCCAACGTCCTGACTTTC. This codes for CASSYLDRAGANVLTF.

The rearrangement links TRBV7-2 to TRBJ2-2; 8 nucleotides line up with TRBD1. Germline CDR1 is SGHTA and CDR2 is FQGNSA. This CDR3 comprises 18 residues. V shed 1 base and J 0 bases; nucleotides not matched to a gene: 7. The CDR3 protein is CASSLVGQAFANTGELFF. The DNA for the CDR3 is TGTGCCAGCAGCTTAGTGGGACAGGCCTTCGCGAACACCGGGGAGCTGTTTTTT.

The genes are TRBV19 and TRBJ1-6; TRBD1 agrees at 10 bases. Germline assignment: CDR1 LNHDA and CDR2 SQIVND (reference sequence). V was clipped by 5 bases and J by 3 bases; unmatched bases: 4. The CDR3 runs to 16 residues. This CDR3 is CASSPDRGVYNSPLHF. The DNA of the CDR3 is TGTGCCAGTAGTCCGGACAGGGGGGTCTATAATTCACCCCTCCACTTT.

This chain joins TRBV7-9 and TRBJ2-7, with 7 bases fitting TRBD2. The germline V gene has CDR1 SEHNR and CDR2 FQNEAQ (reference sequence). The V gene end was trimmed by 5 bases and the J gene end by 4 bases; junction bases not matched to a gene: 11. This CDR3 contains 15 residues. The CDR3 loop is CASSPRGEMLYEQYF. CDR3 DNA: TGTGCCAGCAGCCCCCGGGGGGAGATGTTATACGAGCAGTACTTC. Looking up the rest from reference TRBV7-9 and TRBJ2-7 gives the full variable domain: DTGVSQNPRHKITKRGQNVTFRCDPISEHNRLYWYRQTLGQGPEFLTYFQNEAQLEKSRLLSDRFSAERPKGSFSTLEIQRTEQGDSAMYLCASSPRGEMLYEQYFGPGTRLTVT.

The chain uses TRBV7-9 and TRBJ2-1, with D possibly TRBD1 on 6 matching bases. Germline CDR1 is SEHNR and CDR2 is FQNEAQ (reference sequence). The CDR3 sequence is 15 residues long. The V gene lost 6 bases and the J gene lost 4 bases, with 16 bases spanning the gap. The CDR3 bases are TGTGCCAGCAGTCAAGGCGGACAGATGTACAATGAGCAGTTCTTC. It yields the protein CASSQGGQMYNEQFF.

The chain uses TRBV20-1 and TRBJ2-7; perhaps TRBD1 as D (6 bases). CDR1 and CDR2 (germline): DFQATT, SNEGSKA (reference sequence). V lost 0 bases to trimming and J lost 1 base, with 16 bases between them. The CDR3 is made up of 16 amino acids. The CDR3 spells CSARDWGRVFSYEQYF. In nucleotides, the CDR3 is TGCAGTGCTAGAGATTGGGGGCGGGTTTTTTCCTACGAGCAGTACTTC.

The chain combines TRBV11-1 with TRBJ2-1; 14 bases are a match to TRBD2. The CDR3 consists of 22 residues. Germline CDR1 and CDR2: SGHAT and FQDESV (reference sequence). The V segment lost 4 bases and the J segment 8 bases; nucleotides outside the gene matches: 25. The CDR3 is CASSSNRPPGLAGAFLNHEQFF. The CDR3 coding sequence is TGTGCCAGCAGCTCGAACCGTCCTCCGGGACTAGCGGGAGCCTTCCTCAACCATGAGCAGTTCTTC.

The V gene is TRBV28, the J gene TRBJ2-3; 8 bases are shared with TRBD2. Germline trimming cut 8 bases from V and 0 bases from J; bases unmatched to any gene: 16. Germline CDR1 MDHEN, CDR2 SYDVKM. The CDR3 runs to 18 residues. CDR3 bases: TGTGCCAGCGGCCACCGTCAAAGGACTAGCTTTAGCACAGATACGCAGTATTTT. This translates into CASGHRQRTSFSTDTQYF.

This clonotype appeared a single time. This chain links TRBV28 with TRBJ2-5; 8 nucleotides agree with TRBD1. Germline loops: CDR1 MDHEN, CDR2 SYDVKM. The CDR3 spans 14 residues. Trimming at V came to 6 bases and at J to 5 bases, leaving 8 bases not matched to a gene. The CDR3 DNA sequence: TGTGCCAGCAGGTTCCAGGGGGCGAGGGAGACCCAGTACTTC. This sequence encodes CASRFQGARETQYF.

The chain carries TRBV27 and TRBJ2-3; D is unresolved. Trimming pared 3 bases from V and 4 bases from J, leaving 8 bases between. The CDR3 has 13 residues. In germline, CDR1 is MNHEY, CDR2 SMNVEV (reference sequence). The CDR3 bases are TGTGCCAGCAGTTTCGGCTGGGCAGATACGCAGTATTTT. It specifies CASSFGWADTQYF.

This chain joins TRBV25-1 and TRBJ2-2; TRBD1 matches 7 bases. The CDR3 is made up of 15 amino acids. CDR1 is MGHDK, CDR2 SYGVNS, per germline. Trimming cost V 2 bases and J 5 bases; bases outside gene matches: 5. In DNA, the CDR3 is TGTGCCAGCAGTGAAGTCAGGGGGATAACCGGGGAGCTGTTTTTT. It codes for CASSEVRGITGELFF.

The rearrangement links TRBV28 to TRBJ1-1; no clear D. Germline CDR1 and CDR2: MDHEN and SYDVKM. The CDR3 runs to 13 residues. The V and J ends lost 3 bases and 0 bases respectively, with 5 bases between them. In DNA form, the CDR3 reads TGTGCCAGCAGTTTGAAAGTGAACACTGAAGCTTTCTTT. This sequence encodes CASSLKVNTEAFF.